What follows are 15 T cell receptor beta chains derived from one specimen sequenced in a study of metastatic and nonmetastatic thyroid tumors. Patients underwent thyroid surgery, and none had received any treatment before it. TCRdb reanalyzed the PCR reads via MiXCR. The sample carries roughly 22,000 clones, around 40% recorded once. The sequenced sample consisted of blood. The receptors stem from a male donor with papillary thyroid cancer or a benign thyroid nodule (not recorded which). Some clones in this sample may be carry-over from other donors' samples.

This chain links TRBV28 with TRBJ2-7, with D possibly matching TRBD2 (6 bases). The CDR3 totals 14 residues. Germline CDR1 MDHEN, CDR2 SYDVKM. V lost 6 bases to trimming and J lost 3 bases, with 15 bases between them. CDR3 protein: CASRRESRRYEQYF. The CDR3 DNA is TGTGCCAGCAGACGGGAGAGTCGGCGCTACGAGCAGTACTTC.

This clone is termed medium-sized (0.01 to 0.1%). This sequence joins TRBV20-1 and TRBJ2-5, with D tentatively TRBD1 (6 bases). Germline lookup yields CDR1 DFQATT and CDR2 SNEGSKA (reference sequence). The CDR3 covers 13 residues. The ends were cut back, 3 bases at V and 4 bases at J, with 12 bases in the middle. The CDR3 reads CSARTIRGETQYF. CDR3 coding DNA: TGCAGTGCTAGGACGATCAGGGGAGAGACCCAGTACTTC.

This clone has at least ten counts. V usage is TRBV18 and J usage is TRBJ2-1; 10 nucleotides line up with TRBD2. The CDR3 is made up of 16 amino acids. The germline V gene encodes CDR1 KGHSH and CDR2 LQKENI. The V and J ends lost 5 bases and 1 base, in that order; junction bases with no gene match: 5. The CDR3 loop is CASSGLAGVSYNEQFF. CDR3 DNA: TGTGCCAGCTCAGGCCTAGCGGGAGTTTCCTACAATGAGCAGTTCTTC.

This clone is medium-sized in the sample. The V gene is TRBV28, the J gene TRBJ1-1, with unresolved D. Germline CDR1 MDHEN, CDR2 SYDVKM. V lost 4 bases, J lost 0 bases, and 6 bases lay in between. The CDR3 covers 13 residues. The DNA of the CDR3 is TGTGCCAGCAGTTCAAACATGAACACTGAAGCTTTCTTT. Translation gives CASSSNMNTEAFF.

This chain uses TRBV19 with TRBJ2-1, with TRBD1 identical over 9 bases. The CDR3 loop spans 15 amino acids. CDR1 and CDR2 (germline): LNHDA, SQIVND (reference sequence). The ends lost 2 bases at V and 4 bases at J; junction bases unmatched: 3. CDR3 region: CASSIIGTGYNEQFF. CDR3 nucleotide sequence: TGTGCCAGTAGTATAATTGGGACAGGGTACAATGAGCAGTTCTTC.

This clone is labeled as medium-sized. The gene calls are TRBV5-1 and TRBJ1-6, with a tentative D call TRBD1 (5 bases). V was pared by 4 bases and J by 7 bases, with 18 bases between. This CDR3 contains 16 residues. In germline, CDR1 is SGHRS, CDR2 YFSETQ. This chain's CDR3 is CASSDNTDRGNSPLHF. DNA of the CDR3: TGCGCCAGCAGCGACAATACCGACAGAGGGAATTCACCCCTCCACTTT.

The rearrangement uses TRBV7-8 and TRBJ2-7; D call uncertain. The CDR3 is 16 amino acids. Germline lookup yields CDR1 SGHVS and CDR2 FQNEAQ. V dropped 1 base and J dropped 0 bases, with 13 bases sitting between them. The DNA of the CDR3 is TGTGCCAGCAGCTTAGGTGGCAGCCAATCCTCCTACGAGCAGTACTTC. This codes for CASSLGGSQSSYEQYF.

The rearrangement uses TRBV6-2 or TRBV6-3 and TRBJ2-2, with 7 bases fitting TRBD2. This CDR3 comprises 14 residues. Trimming took 6 bases from V and 7 from J; bases not matched to a gene: 8. Germline CDR1 and CDR2: MNHEY and SVGEGT. The chain's CDR3 is CASSPTGEGGELFF. The CDR3 bases are TGTGCCAGCAGCCCCACTGGGGAGGGCGGGGAGCTGTTTTTT.

This clone has at least ten counts. Here the CDR3 DNA reads TGTGCCAGTCACAAGGGACTAGCGGGAGGGTACAATGAGCAGTTCTTC. Protein product: CASHKGLAGGYNEQFF. J is TRBJ2-1 and V is TRBV19; 16 nucleotides match TRBD2. The CDR3 spans 16 residues. Trimming cost V 8 bases and J 4 bases; bases outside gene matches: 5. CDR1 and CDR2 (germline): LNHDA, SQIVND (reference sequence).

This clone was counted between two and nine times. The chain couples TRBV27 to TRBJ2-7, with TRBD1 matching 7 bases. CDR3 size: 17 residues. Looked up from germline, CDR1 is MNHEY and CDR2 is SMNVEV (reference sequence). With V trimmed by 5 bases and J by 1 base, 14 bases remained unmatched. The CDR3 loop is CASSPRGGRLRSYEQYF. CDR3 DNA sequence: TGTGCCAGCAGTCCCCGAGGGGGCAGACTCCGATCCTACGAGCAGTACTTC.

This clone is labeled medium-sized. The chain has TRBV29-1 and TRBJ1-1; 8 positions agree with TRBD1. Germline assignment: CDR1 SQVTM and CDR2 ANQGSEA. This CDR3 region has 13 residues. Trimming at V came to 5 bases and at J to 12 bases, leaving 14 bases not matched to a gene. The CDR3 region is CSVLDTRDRSSFF. CDR3 in DNA: TGCAGCGTTCTTGACACACGGGACAGGTCGTCTTTCTTT.

The gene calls are TRBV19 and TRBJ1-5; TRBD1 is a possible D gene (5 bases). Trimming removed 6 bases at V and 3 bases at J, with 15 bases between. The CDR3 extends over 15 amino acids. From germline, CDR1 is LNHDA and CDR2 SQIVND (reference sequence). Written as DNA, the CDR3 is TGTGCCAGTAGGAAAGGGGACCGCAACAATCAGCCCCAGCATTTT. Encoded protein: CASRKGDRNNQPQHF. Looking up the rest from reference TRBV19 and TRBJ1-5 gives the full variable domain: DGGITQSPKYLFRKEGQNVTLSCEQNLNHDAMYWYRQDPGQGLRLIYYSQIVNDFQKGDIAEGYSVSREKKESFPLTVTSAQKNPTAFYLCASRKGDRNNQPQHFGDGTRLSIL.

This chain uses TRBV20-1 with TRBJ1-5; 9 nucleotides agree with TRBD1. The CDR3 is 15 residues long. J gave up 1 base and V 2 bases, and 3 bases lay outside the gene matches. Germline V gene sequence: CDR1 DFQATT, CDR2 SNEGSKA (reference sequence). For the CDR3, the DNA is TGCAGTGCTAGACCGGGACAGGGAAGCAATCAGCCCCAGCATTTT. Translating gives CSARPGQGSNQPQHF.

This clone has only a few counts. The gene calls are TRBV12-3 or TRBV12-4 and TRBJ1-5, with D possibly being TRBD1 (6 bases). This CDR3 is 15 amino acids long. Trimming took 5 bases from V and 2 from J, leaving 13 bases between them. The CDR3 loop is CASSGGRRGNQPQHF. CDR3 coding DNA: TGTGCCAGCAGTGGGGGGCGCCGGGGCAATCAGCCCCAGCATTTT.

Many counts were recorded for this clone. The V and J genes are TRBV7-9 and TRBJ2-3, with a possible D match to TRBD2 (6 bases). This CDR3 has 16 residues. CDR1 SEHNR and CDR2 FQNEAQ come from the germline V gene (reference sequence). Trimming removed 7 bases from V and 0 bases from J, with 17 bases in between. This chain's CDR3 is CASTQRGGTSTDTQYF. The CDR3 DNA follows: TGTGCCAGCACCCAACGGGGCGGGACCAGCACAGATACGCAGTATTTT.